These 12 T cell receptor beta chains came from one sample sequenced in a study of Graves' ophthalmopathy and Graves' hyperthyroidism. RNA transcripts provided the template for amplifying TCR beta CDR3 regions. HTBI primers were employed in first-round RT-PCR, then a second-round multiplex PCR followed. TCRdb analysed the multiplex PCR reads with MiXCR anew, one entry per CDR3 protein. This table holds 600,000 to 950,000 distinct CDR3 sequences, 35% to 50% found once. The sample was peripheral blood. The receptor source for this set is an adult man with Graves' ophthalmopathy.

This chain links TRBV2 with TRBJ1-3; tentatively, D is TRBD1 (6 bases). V was clipped by 6 bases and J by 3 bases, with 12 bases between them. CDR1 and CDR2 from the germline V gene are SNHLY and FYNNEI. The CDR3 sequence is 14 residues long. CDR3 sequence (DNA): TGTGCCAGCAGCGAGGACAGTTATGGAAACACCATATATTTT. Its protein is CASSEDSYGNTIYF.

This clonotype occurred many times. This rearrangement joins TRBV5-8 to TRBJ2-7; possible D gene TRBD2, 6 bases. Germline loops: CDR1 SGHTS, CDR2 YDEGEE. Trimming removed 6 bases from V and 12 bases from J, with 22 bases in between. This CDR3 spans 13 amino acids. DNA of the CDR3: TGTGCCAGCAACTCCTTCGGGACTGCGAGGACGTACTTC. Encoded protein: CASNSFGTARTYF.

V usage is TRBV2 and J usage is TRBJ2-7; possibly TRBD1 or TRBD2 for D (6 bases each). This CDR3 contains 13 residues. Germline CDR1 reads SNHLY; CDR2 reads FYNNEI. With 5 bases removed from V and 5 bases from J, the gap between germline ends came to 13 bases. Here the CDR3 reads CASSFRGRNEQYF. The CDR3 DNA reads TGTGCCAGCAGTTTCCGGGGGCGGAACGAGCAGTACTTC.

This clonotype was seen only a few times. Sequence at one end of the junction differs from germline and may be a read error. The V gene is TRBV7-9, the J gene TRBJ1-1; perhaps TRBD1 as D (5 bases). The CDR3 contains 13 residues. The germline V gene has CDR1 SEHNR and CDR2 FQNEAQ (reference sequence). CDR3 sequence reads: CASSLAGGRGAFF. The DNA of the CDR3 is TGCGCCAGCAGCTTGGCCGGGGGACGTGGAGCTTTCTTT.

This clonotype has only a few counts. Mismatch with germline at one junction end may stem from a read error. V usage is TRBV10-3 and J usage is TRBJ1-2; D is unclear. This CDR3 is 12 amino acids long. The germline gives CDR1 ENHRY, CDR2 SYGVKD. This chain's CDR3 is CASSESDYGYTF. The CDR3 DNA sequence: TGTGCCAGCAGTGAAAGCGACTATGGCTACACCTTC.

This clonotype appeared once. V and J are TRBV9 and TRBJ2-5; D is perhaps TRBD1 (5 bases). CDR3 length: 16 amino acids. From germline, CDR1 is SGDLS and CDR2 YYNGEE. Trimming took 0 bases from V and 6 from J, leaving 18 bases between them. The CDR3 here is CASSVGGGRAGQTQYF. The DNA for the CDR3 is TGTGCCAGCAGCGTAGGGGGTGGCAGGGCCGGGCAGACCCAGTACTTC.

This chain links TRBV7-9 with TRBJ2-2; 14 bases agree with TRBD2. The CDR3 covers 18 residues. Germline CDR1 and CDR2: SEHNR and FQNEAQ (reference sequence). The trim removed 6 bases at V and 2 bases at J, leaving 8 bases unmatched. The CDR3 is CASSRGLAGGSNTGELFF. The CDR3 coding sequence is TGTGCCAGCAGTCGAGGACTAGCGGGGGGATCTAACACCGGGGAGCTGTTTTTT.

This clonotype was recorded at least ten times. The chain uses TRBV6-6 and TRBJ1-1; no clear D. The germline gives CDR1 MNHNY, CDR2 SVGAGI (reference sequence). V was trimmed by 4 bases and J by 7 bases, leaving 13 bases between them. This CDR3 region has 13 residues. CDR3: CASSSTRGSEAFF. CDR3 DNA sequence: TGTGCCAGCAGTTCCACGCGGGGAAGTGAAGCTTTCTTT.

This clonotype showed up many times. This chain uses TRBV7-9 with TRBJ2-5; 9 bases are a match to TRBD1. Per germline, CDR1 SEHNR and CDR2 FQNEAQ (reference sequence). V shed 4 bases and J 4 bases; nucleotides not matched to a gene: 4. The CDR3 length is 14 residues. The CDR3 loop is CASSWGTGTETQYF. DNA of the CDR3: TGTGCCAGCAGCTGGGGGACAGGGACAGAGACCCAGTACTTC.

This clonotype has a handful of counts. The chain carries TRBV24-1 and TRBJ1-5; the match to TRBD1 covers 10 bases. V trimming: 6 bases; J trimming: 5 bases; junction bases outside the gene matches: 6. This CDR3 is built from 15 residues. The V gene's germline CDR1 is KGHDR and CDR2 SFDVKD. The CDR3 sequence is CATSSPGTGDQPQHF. In DNA, the CDR3 is TGTGCCACCAGTTCTCCCGGGACAGGGGATCAGCCCCAGCATTTT.

With respect to this clonotype: This could be a read error, since a much larger clone is one nucleotide away. The chain couples TRBV24-1 to TRBJ2-7, with D unresolved. Trimming left V 2 bases short and J 3 bases short, with 10 bases between. The CDR3 consists of 14 residues. The germline V gene encodes CDR1 KGHDR and CDR2 SFDVKD. CDR3 coding DNA: TGTGCCACCAGTGATTCTGGCAGGTTCTACGAGCAGTACTTC. This gives the protein CATSDSGRFYEQYF.

This clonotype was detected only a few times. V is TRBV9 and J is TRBJ2-7; TRBD1 matches 9 bases. Losses at the gene ends were 4 bases for V and 5 bases for J; bases not matched to a gene: 10. The CDR3 runs to 15 residues. From germline, CDR1 is SGDLS and CDR2 YYNGEE. The CDR3 region is CASSLRGQGLDEQYF. The CDR3, as DNA: TGTGCCAGCAGCCTACGCGGACAGGGGCTGGACGAGCAGTACTTC.